This T cell receptor beta chain appears in the sequencing data of a study of regulatory dendritic cells for organ transplantation. V gave up 1 base and J gave up 9 bases, with 16 bases separating them. The CDR3 has 16 amino acids. The germline gives CDR1 LGHNA, CDR2 YNFKEQ. CFSE-labeled sorted T cells met regulatory or mature dendritic cells for more than four days. In regard to this clone: Its antigen is unidentified.

Assay: immunoSEQ multiplex PCR; the TCRdb copy retains only in-frame clones and omits some. In the table there are around 4,900 clones, around 79% of which are singletons. Sequencing was carried out using memory CD8+ T cells from blood cultured with regulatory dendritic cells. Subset defined: CD45RO+ memory T cells. The sequence was obtained from a human donor in good health. The rearrangement joins TRBV4-2 to TRBJ1-6, with D possibly TRBD1 on 5 matching bases. CDR3: CASSQAGRIESSPLHF. Written as DNA, the CDR3 is TGTGCCAGCAGCCAAGCGGGACGGATCGAGAGTTCACCCCTCCACTTT.